This T cell receptor beta chain derives from a study of T-cell memory formation after mild COVID-19. Study observations and caveats: A subset of responding clones appeared in pre-infection memory, suggesting cross-reactive memory joined.

Germline CDR1 and CDR2: LGHNA and YSLEER. The CDR3 extends over 16 amino acids. V shed 0 bases and J shed 5 bases, with 16 bases lying between them. As regards this clonotype: Its antigen is undetermined.

Constant-segment primers and 5'RACE yielded cDNA libraries for TCR alpha and TCR beta, each carrying sample barcodes and UMIs. TCRdb independently ran MiXCR on the 5' RACE reads; one entry per CDR3 protein. Seen here are 350,000 to 500,000 distinct CDR3 sequences, 15% to 20% observed once, and the top ten hold around a fifth. The chain combines TRBV4-3 with TRBJ1-1; D gene unclear. The TCR sequence derives from a man between 18 and 35 years old who had mild COVID-19 (a few samples of this study predate the infection). Cell type and time point are not known. Sequencing used PBMCs or a T cell subset sorted from them (not recorded which). CDR3 region: CASSQDRWIGGTEAFF. CDR3 bases: TGCGCCAGCAGCCAAGATAGGTGGATCGGTGGGACTGAAGCTTTCTTT.